These T cell receptor beta chains were read from a single sample in a study of T cell responses to AZD1222 COVID-19 vaccine. Clones were read by immunoSEQ multiplex PCR, and TCRdb kept only the in-frame ones, dropping some. The profile shows some 89,000 clones, 90% of them singletons. The sample in question was peripheral blood, obtained on day 0 of AZD1222 vaccination. The receptors were gathered from an adult in good health. Each CDR3 is given with its conserved first and last residue. Where a row states a size, it is once, few, many or the class of an expanded clone; other rows omit it.

abundance	v_gene	j_gene	CDR3aa
.	TRBV10-2	TRBJ1-1	CASGDRLNTEAFF
.	TRBV6-5	TRBJ2-5	CASIPIPGGETQYF
.	TRBV6-1	TRBJ2-3	CASSEDAGLWQDTQYF
.	TRBV28	TRBJ2-7	CASSSGGIIYEQYF
.	TRBV28	TRBJ1-6	CASSFIGGLSSYNSPLHF
.	TRBV27	TRBJ2-3	CASSSNWHHDRAYTDTQYF
.	TRBV4-1	TRBJ2-7	CASSQAGQGFYEQYF
.	TRBV6-5	TRBJ1-1	CASGVTEAFF
.	TRBV19	TRBJ2-2	CASRDRRTGELFF
.	TRBV6-5	TRBJ1-1	CASSYSGQTNTEAFF
.	TRBV19	TRBJ2-7	CATGDSPTQKQYF
once	TRBV7-9	TRBJ2-1	CASSSRPNNEQFF
once	TRBV28	TRBJ2-2	CASRSLAVFTGELFF
.	TRBV7-2	TRBJ1-1	CASSLGQGGYTEAFF
.	TRBV6-5	TRBJ2-7	CASSSLPSGSPEQYF
.	TRBV28	TRBJ1-2	CASSGVYGYGYTF
.	TRBV5-1	TRBJ2-7	CASSLGQGNLYEQYF
.	TRBV5-1	TRBJ2-5	CASSLGQETQYF
few	TRBV6-5	TRBJ1-5	CASRPQGAVLKPQHF
.	TRBV27	TRBJ2-7	CASSLSGTGGEQYF
.	TRBV28	TRBJ2-2	CASSSRPPRPGELFF
.	TRBV19	TRBJ2-3	CASSIGQGTDTQYF
.	TRBV19	TRBJ1-1	CASKLVPNTEAFF